These T cell receptor beta chains were read from a single sample in a study of blood T cell repertoires in COVID-19. Generated by immunoSEQ multiplex PCR, the TCRdb table keeps only in-frame clones and is missing some. The sample holds roughly 200,000 clones, under 90% seen once. The sequencing input was peripheral blood. These receptors were obtained from a man aged 35-49 years with acute or convalescent COVID-19. CDR3s include the opening cysteine and the closing phenylalanine or tryptophan. D genes are given only for firm matches. Some rows mark clone size as missing; the rest say once, few, many or name a class of expanded clone.

NA	TRBD2	TRBV6-1	TRBJ2-7	CASSQLAGASYEQYF	TGTGCCAGCAGTCAACTAGCGGGGGCCTCCTACGAGCAGTACTTC
NA	TRBD2	TRBV4-2	TRBJ2-5	CASSSERLAVQETQYF	TGTGCCAGCAGCTCTGAGAGACTAGCGGTCCAAGAGACCCAGTACTTC
NA	NA	TRBV15	TRBJ1-1	CATSRGDTEAFF	TGTGCCACCAGCAGGGGCGATACCGAAGCTTTCTTT
NA	TRBD1	TRBV28	TRBJ1-1	CASSPRTGMNTEAFF	TGTGCCAGCAGTCCGAGGACAGGGATGAACACTGAAGCTTTCTTT
NA	NA	TRBV30	TRBJ2-5	CAWSVLPTRYQETQYF	TGTGCCTGGAGTGTACTCCCGACAAGGTATCAAGAGACCCAGTACTTC
NA	TRBD1	TRBV6-5	TRBJ1-3	CASREDRGLGNTIYF	TGTGCCAGCAGGGAGGACAGGGGGCTAGGAAACACCATATATTTT
NA	TRBD2	TRBV29-1	TRBJ2-1	CSVVTSGGNEQFF	TGCAGCGTTGTTACTAGCGGGGGTAATGAGCAGTTCTTC
NA	NA	TRBV19	TRBJ2-7	CASSNGQYSYEQYF	TGTGCCAGTAGTAACGGACAGTACTCCTACGAGCAGTACTTC
NA	NA	TRBV6-6	TRBJ2-7	CASSWGDREQYF	TGTGCCAGCAGTTGGGGCGACAGAGAGCAGTACTTC
NA	TRBD2	TRBV5-1	TRBJ2-5	CASSSRSLAGGRETQYF	TGCGCCAGCAGCTCCCGATCACTAGCGGGGGGGCGTGAGACCCAGTACTTC
NA	TRBD1	TRBV4-2	TRBJ2-5	CASSQGSRDSQETQYF	TGTGCCAGCAGCCAAGGTTCCCGGGACAGTCAAGAGACCCAGTACTTC
NA	NA	TRBV11-2	TRBJ2-2	CASSLRRMNTGELFF	TGTGCCAGCAGCTTAAGGCGGATGAACACCGGGGAGCTGTTTTTT
NA	NA	TRBV11-2	TRBJ2-2	CASSIQGLRTGELFF	TGTGCCAGCAGCATACAGGGTTTACGCACCGGGGAGCTGTTTTTT
once	NA	TRBV6-5	TRBJ2-3	CASSYQWRPSTDTQYF	TGTGCCAGCAGTTACCAGTGGAGACCTAGCACAGATACGCAGTATTTT
NA	TRBD1	TRBV27	TRBJ2-2	CASRDRGWNTGELFF	TGTGCCAGCAGAGACAGGGGTTGGAACACCGGGGAGCTGTTTTTT
NA	NA	TRBV6-5	TRBJ1-1	CASSYSGGNTEAFF	TGTGCCAGCAGTTACTCCGGGGGGAACACTGAAGCTTTCTTT
NA	NA	TRBV5-1	TRBJ1-2	CASSLQQGSSGYTF	TGCGCCAGCAGCTTGCAACAGGGCTCGTCTGGCTACACCTTC
few	TRBD2	TRBV7-2	TRBJ2-2	CASSFRGGATGELFF	TGTGCCAGCAGCTTTCGCGGGGGGGCGACCGGGGAGCTGTTTTTT
NA	NA	TRBV15	TRBJ2-5	CATSRGTGSPGETQYF	TGTGCCACCAGCAGAGGTACAGGGAGCCCGGGGGAGACCCAGTACTTC
NA	NA	TRBV7-9	TRBJ2-7	CASSLGRDYEQYF	TGTGCCAGCAGCTTAGGGAGGGACTACGAGCAGTACTTC
NA	NA	TRBV7-9	TRBJ1-6	CASTSLAGRGDSPLHF	TGTGCCAGCACCTCTTTAGCAGGGAGGGGAGATTCACCCCTCCACTTT
NA	NA	TRBV3-1/TRBV3-2	TRBJ2-7	CASSSRRDYEQYF	TGTGCCAGCAGCTCGAGGCGGGACTACGAGCAGTACTTC
NA	NA	TRBV5-4	TRBJ1-2	CASSLTGPGLVYGYTF	TGTGCCAGCAGCTTGACGGGACCGGGACTCGTCTATGGCTACACCTTC
NA	NA	TRBV6-5	TRBJ1-5	CASSSLGTLEHF	TGTGCCAGCAGTTCGTTGGGCACCTTGGAGCATTTT
NA	TRBD1	TRBV5-4	TRBJ2-2	CASSTGQANTGELFF	TGTGCCAGCAGCACGGGACAGGCGAACACCGGGGAGCTGTTTTTT
NA	NA	TRBV27	TRBJ2-3	CATVAWGRTDTQYF	TGTGCCACCGTTGCTTGGGGGCGCACAGATACGCAGTATTTT